Reported below is one T cell receptor beta chain. The clone's antigen remains unknown. The input lacks base qualities; no much larger clone sits a single base away. The donors were 40 or so Caucasian individuals from Russia, aged roughly 6 to 100 years, who were systemically healthy. Each donor gave roughly 9 milliliters of peripheral blood, drawn into EDTA-treated Vacutainer tubes. Ficoll-Paque density-gradient centrifugation was used to isolate PBMCs, with at least 7 million per sample. Trizol reagent was used to extract total RNA from PBMCs, with at least 5 micrograms per sample. The percentages of naive CD45RAhigh/CD27high T cells were determined by flow cytometry on a PBMC aliquot from every donor. The library relied on 5' RACE. The instrument given in TCRdb is Illumina HiSeq 2500. A second PCR of roughly 6 to 11 cycles was performed with a sample-barcoded 5' primer and a J-beta primer mix. Each TCR beta cDNA molecule received a unique molecular identifier from a template-switch 5' adaptor carrying 12 random nucleotides. At least 2.5 million CDR3-containing paired-end reads were obtained from each sample. First-strand cDNA was synthesized from all RNA with the Mint cDNA synthesis kit, primed by a TRBC-specific oligonucleotide. After uracil-DNA glycosylase treatment, a first 18-cycle PCR used universal primers M1SS and BC2_uni_R on all cDNA. In the paper's pipeline: For normalization, 1 million high-quality reads were randomly selected from each sample, with every read carrying a distinct molecular identifier. Instead of being binned into consensus sequences, reads that shared molecular identifiers were thrown out. MiTCR, run with a Q25 quality threshold and the strictest error-elimination algorithm, handled CDR3 identification, clonotype clustering and error correction. Lower-bound total TCR beta diversity was estimated with a nonparametric unseen species model using Euler transformation. In TCRdb, the public reads were trimmed at Q25 with fastp and aligned with MiXCR, with productive beta chains retained. One record per CDR3 amino acid sequence lists the most common genes and DNA. The V and J calls here are based on TCRdb, not the publication. The sample table shows roughly 1,800,000 distinct CDR3 sequences, and roughly 50% are seen once. The top ten hold more than 2% of the sample.

The data were taken from a study of blood T cells in healthy people across ages (dated by TCRdb to about 2015). Notes on the research overall: In model experiments, template switching captured about one uniquely barcoded TCR beta cDNA molecule for every two T cells. The study measured age-related changes in TCR beta repertoire diversity using deep sequencing normalized with unique cDNA molecular identifiers. The donors were divided into four age groups: young (average about 16 years), middle-aged (approximately 39), aged (approximately 64) and long-lived (about 79). To avoid experimental bias, donors of different ages were distributed randomly across sequencing lanes. For two donors (one aged 18 to 29 and one aged 80 or older), the study analyzed two additional independent replicas of 1 million unique cDNA reads from the same blood draw.

V and J are truncated by 6 bases and 11 bases respectively, leaving an intervening sequence of 25 bases. CDR1 and CDR2 were assigned from the germline V gene (reference sequence) as DFQATT and SNEGSKA. Including the terminal cysteine and phenylalanine, the CDR3 comprises 14 residues. The kept DNA is CDR3 alone, 42 bases in frame from the first base. Paper-wide results and their limitations: Compared with the aged group, more naive CD4+ T cells, fewer expanded clones and increased TCR diversity were shown by the long-lived group, suggesting age selection. The CMV infection status of donors was not known, potentially confounding age-related changes in expanded clonotypes. A strong correlation was found between observed TCR beta diversity and the percentage of naive T cells measured by flow cytometry. Bulk unsorted PBMC profiling prevented conclusive comparison of naive and antigen-experienced compartments. Estimates of total diversity based on one million sequenced T cells were considered lower bounds and underestimates. As age increased, observed TCR beta diversity per million T cells dropped in a roughly linear way, and a significant reduction was already evident by age roughly 36.

Recombination joined TRBV20-1 with TRBJ2-5; a tentative D call is TRBD1 (6 bases match). This receptor was identified in a middle-aged woman in good health. The sequenced sample consisted of blood. The CDR3 has the sequence CSARQELAGDEQYF. In nucleotide form, the sequence is TGCAGTGCAAGACAGGAACTCGCCGGGGATGAGCAGTACTTC.